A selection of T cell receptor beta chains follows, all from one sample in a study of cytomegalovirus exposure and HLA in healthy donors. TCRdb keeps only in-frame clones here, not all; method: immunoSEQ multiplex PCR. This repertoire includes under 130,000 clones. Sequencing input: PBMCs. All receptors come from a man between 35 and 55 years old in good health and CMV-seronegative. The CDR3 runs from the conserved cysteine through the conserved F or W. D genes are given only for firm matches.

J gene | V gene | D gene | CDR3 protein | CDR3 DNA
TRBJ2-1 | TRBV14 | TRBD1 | CASSNAGQGNNEQFF | TGTGCCAGCAGCAACGCGGGACAGGGAAACAATGAGCAGTTCTTC
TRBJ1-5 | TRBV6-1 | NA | CASSDGKGPYQPQHF | TGTGCCAGCAGTGACGGAAAGGGGCCGTATCAGCCCCAGCATTTT
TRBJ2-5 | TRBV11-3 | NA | CASSLNQGQETQYF | TGTGCCAGCAGCTTAAACCAGGGCCAAGAGACCCAGTACTTC
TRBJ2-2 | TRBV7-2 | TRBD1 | CASSSAVRDRLTGELFF | TGTGCCAGCAGCTCCGCCGTCCGGGACAGACTCACCGGGGAGCTGTTTTTT
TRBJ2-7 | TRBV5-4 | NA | CASSFTGASYEQYF | TGTGCCAGCAGCTTCACGGGAGCGTCCTACGAGCAGTACTTC
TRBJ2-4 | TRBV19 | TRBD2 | CASMGGGVPAKNIQYF | TGTGCCAGTATGGGGGGAGGGGTGCCAGCCAAAAACATTCAGTACTTC
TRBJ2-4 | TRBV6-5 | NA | CASSYSGALMDIQYF | TGTGCCAGCAGTTACTCGGGGGCGCTCATGGACATTCAGTACTTC
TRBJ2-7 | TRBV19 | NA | CASSISAGSFYEQYF | TGTGCCAGTAGTATATCCGCCGGGAGCTTCTACGAGCAGTACTTC
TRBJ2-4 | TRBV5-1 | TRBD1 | CASRRGQGDIQYF | TGCGCCAGCAGACGAGGACAGGGTGACATTCAGTACTTC
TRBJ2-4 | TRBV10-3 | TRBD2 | CAISELGTSGSSNRAKNIQYF | TGTGCCATCAGTGAGCTCGGGACTAGCGGGAGTTCGAACCGGGCCAAAAACATTCAGTACTTC
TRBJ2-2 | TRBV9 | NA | CASSVDTGAFGELFF | TGTGCCAGCAGCGTAGATACGGGAGCCTTCGGGGAGCTGTTTTTT
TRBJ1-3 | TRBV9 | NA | CASSVAFSGGRNTIYF | TGTGCCAGCAGCGTAGCCTTCTCGGGGGGGAGAAACACCATATATTTT
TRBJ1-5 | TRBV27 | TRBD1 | CASSLQGTGVRLGQPQHF | TGTGCCAGCAGTTTACAAGGGACAGGGGTACGGCTGGGTCAGCCCCAGCATTTT
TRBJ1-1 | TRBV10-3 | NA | CAISGGNKNTEAFF | TGTGCCATCAGTGGAGGGAACAAGAACACTGAAGCTTTCTTT
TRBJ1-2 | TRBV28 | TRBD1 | CASRRGRGYGYTF | TGTGCCAGCAGGAGGGGGCGAGGCTATGGCTACACCTTC
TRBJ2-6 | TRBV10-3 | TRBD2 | CAIRPTSGSRSGANVLTF | TGTGCCATCAGGCCTACTAGCGGGAGTAGATCTGGGGCCAACGTCCTGACTTTC
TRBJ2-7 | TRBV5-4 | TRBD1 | CASSVGQGVFEEQYF | TGTGCCAGCAGCGTGGGACAGGGGGTTTTCGAAGAGCAGTACTTC
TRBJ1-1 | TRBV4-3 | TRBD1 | CASSQGRRGAGEAFF | TGCGCCAGCAGCCAAGGCCGCAGGGGGGCTGGTGAAGCTTTCTTT
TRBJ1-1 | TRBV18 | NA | CASSLSSETKEAFF | TGTGCCAGCTCACTTAGCTCGGAGACCAAAGAAGCTTTCTTT
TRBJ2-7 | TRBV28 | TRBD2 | CASRPGLAGYEQYF | TGTGCCAGCAGACCGGGACTAGCGGGCTACGAGCAGTACTTC
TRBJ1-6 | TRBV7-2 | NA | CASSHGGYNSPLHF | TGTGCCAGCAGCCACGGGGGCTATAATTCACCCCTCCACTTT
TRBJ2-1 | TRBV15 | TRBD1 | CATSQTGIFEQFF | TGTGCCACCAGCCAGACAGGGATCTTTGAGCAGTTCTTC
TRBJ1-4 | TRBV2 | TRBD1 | CASSRDRGSDEKLFF | TGTGCCAGCAGTAGGGACAGGGGTAGTGATGAAAAACTGTTTTTT